This TCR beta chain emerged from a study of blood T cells in healthy people across ages. Findings and caveats of the study: Observed TCR beta diversity showed a strong correlation with the percentage of naive T cells as measured by flow cytometry. Getting older went along with TCR beta diversity per million T cells dropping roughly linearly.

The use of a sample-barcoded 5' primer and a J-beta primer mix characterized a second PCR of about 7 to 12 cycles. TCRdb passed the 5' RACE reads through MiXCR, listing each CDR3 protein once. The sample records some 860,000 distinct CDR3 sequences, around 50% being singletons. In this sample, this clonotype turned up a few times. Its antigen is as yet unknown. Samples had at least 7 million PBMCs isolated from them. CDR1 DFQATT and CDR2 SNEGSKA come from the germline V gene (reference sequence). CDR3 length equals 16 residues. Trimming took off 0 bases at V and 1 base at J, with 15 bases between the two ends.

This chain joins TRBV20-1 and TRBJ1-2; D ambiguous. The receptor's source is a man aged 35-49 years in good health. The sample consisted of blood. CDR3 sequence reads: CSARDGRNLLNYGYTF. The CDR3 DNA reads TGCAGTGCTAGAGATGGCAGAAATCTTCTTAACTATGGCTACACCTTC.